Listed here are 17 T cell receptor beta chains from one sample, sequenced in a study of OX40 agonist ivuxolimab in advanced cancers. The protocol was immunoSEQ multiplex PCR, while the TCRdb copy is restricted to in-frame clones and leaves out a portion. The sample shows 30,000 to 40,000 clones, roughly 90% of them seen only once. This material consisted of CD4+ or CD8+ T cells sorted from blood, taken in a trial of the OX40 agonist ivuxolimab. These TCRs come from an adult with an advanced solid tumor such as melanoma, head and neck, liver or kidney cancer.

The chain recombines TRBV21-1 with TRBJ2-3; TRBD1, the table's D call, lacks a check against the DNA. TRBV21-1 is given as a pseudogene. The CDR3 consists of 16 residues. DNA for the CDR3: TGTGCCAGCAGCAAAGGTAGTCAGGGGGGAACAGATACGCAGTATTTT. Its translation is CASSKGSQGGTDTQYF.

The chain links TRBV11-1 to TRBJ2-3, with a possible D match to TRBD1 (5 bases). The V end was cut by 0 bases, the J end by 4 bases, with 11 bases between. The CDR3 has 15 amino acids. Germline loops: CDR1 SGHAT, CDR2 FQDESV (reference sequence). CDR3 protein: CASSLAGPPADTQYF. CDR3 DNA sequence: TGTGCCAGCAGCTTAGCGGGGCCCCCTGCAGATACGCAGTATTTT.

The chain carries TRBV27 and TRBJ1-2, with 12 bases identical to TRBD1. The CDR3 has 14 amino acids. The V and J ends lost 6 bases and 8 bases, in that order; junction bases with no gene match: 7. Germline CDR1 reads MNHEY; CDR2 reads SMNVEV (reference sequence). The CDR3 sequence is CASRMGQGAEGYTF. CDR3 in DNA: TGTGCCAGCAGAATGGGACAGGGGGCAGAGGGCTACACCTTC.

To note about this clone: The junction departs from the called germline gene at one end, perhaps through a read error. The V gene is TRBV5-1, the J gene TRBJ1-1; D is uncertain. The CDR3 covers 13 residues. The V gene's germline CDR1 is SGHRS and CDR2 YFSETQ. The DNA for the CDR3 is TGTGCCAGCAGCCCCTTCCGAGACACTGAAGCTTTCTTT. Translated, it gives CASSPFRDTEAFF.

V gene TRBV7-8 combines with J gene TRBJ1-2, with D hard to call. The CDR3 has 13 amino acids. Trimming removed 5 bases at V and 7 bases at J, with 14 bases between. Germline loops: CDR1 SGHVS, CDR2 FQNEAQ. Written as DNA, the CDR3 is TGTGCCAGCAGCCCCCGACAAGGGTTTGGCTACACCTTC. Translated, it gives CASSPRQGFGYTF.

The rearrangement uses TRBV10-3 and TRBJ2-6; possible D gene TRBD1, 6 bases. CDR3 length: 20 amino acids. Germline lookup yields CDR1 ENHRY and CDR2 SYGVKD. The V end lost 0 bases, the J end lost 0 bases, and 18 bases lay between the germline ends. The chain's CDR3 is CAISESGATGPRSGANVLTF. CDR3 bases: TGTGCCATCAGTGAGTCGGGGGCTACAGGGCCTCGCTCTGGGGCCAACGTCCTGACTTTC.

The chain links TRBV28 to TRBJ2-5; unclear D gene. Trimming shortened V by 5 bases and J by 5 bases, and 12 bases separated the two germline ends. This CDR3 spans 13 amino acids. Looked up from germline, CDR1 is MDHEN and CDR2 is SYDVKM. The CDR3 here is CASSIPSLETQYF. CDR3 nucleotides: TGTGCCAGCAGTATCCCCAGTTTGGAGACCCAGTACTTC.

The V call is TRBV18, the J call TRBJ2-1, with 7 bases lining up with TRBD2. CDR1 is KGHSH, CDR2 LQKENI, per germline. The CDR3 is 13 amino acids. Trimming took 0 bases from V and 10 from J; bases not matched to a gene: 3. The CDR3 bases are TGTGCCAGCTCACCACCGAACGGGGGGGAGCAGTTCTTC. This sequence encodes CASSPPNGGEQFF.

The gene calls are TRBV29-1 and TRBJ2-3, with 7 bases matching TRBD2. CDR3 size: 15 residues. Germline CDR1 and CDR2: SQVTM and ANQGSEA. After removal of 4 bases from V and 0 bases from J, the junction contained 7 bases not matched to a gene. The CDR3 region has the DNA TGCAGCGTTGGTTCGGGAGGTCCTAGCACAGATACGCAGTATTTT. Its translation: CSVGSGGPSTDTQYF.

The chain has TRBV28 and TRBJ2-7, with 7 bases lining up with TRBD1. Per germline, CDR1 MDHEN and CDR2 SYDVKM. The CDR3 is 14 amino acids. The J segment lost 0 bases and the V segment lost 3 bases, leaving 2 bases of the junction unmatched. The CDR3: CASSLTGPSYEQYF. The CDR3 DNA sequence: TGTGCCAGCAGTTTGACAGGGCCCTCCTACGAGCAGTACTTC.

This clone was recorded once. The gene calls are TRBV5-6 and TRBJ2-4, with D possibly matching TRBD1 (5 bases). The CDR3 has 14 amino acids. Looked up from germline, CDR1 is SGHDT and CDR2 is YYEEEE. With 5 bases removed from V and 0 bases from J, the gap between germline ends came to 9 bases. The CDR3 here is CASRGRVAKNIQYF. DNA of the CDR3: TGTGCCAGCAGGGGCAGGGTAGCCAAAAACATTCAGTACTTC.

The gene calls are TRBV4-1 and TRBJ2-7; D might be TRBD1 or TRBD2, each matching 5 bases. This CDR3 has 14 amino acids. V dropped 1 base and J dropped 8 bases, with 15 bases sitting between them. CDR1 is MGHRA, CDR2 YSYEKL, per germline. The CDR3 region is CASSQAPGLGQQYF. Here the CDR3 DNA reads TGCGCCAGCAGCCAAGCGCCGGGATTGGGGCAGCAGTACTTC.

The J gene is TRBJ1-5, the V gene TRBV2; D is ambiguous. Trimming took 7 bases from V and 0 from J, leaving 10 bases between them. Germline-derived CDR1 and CDR2 are SNHLY and FYNNEI. The CDR3 runs to 14 residues. The CDR3 reads CASTPTNSNQPQHF. The CDR3 DNA reads as TGTGCCAGCACCCCCACGAATAGCAATCAGCCCCAGCATTTT.

This clone was counted only a few times. The chain combines TRBV27 with TRBJ2-7, with D tentatively TRBD2 (5 bases). The V end lost 5 bases, the J end lost 2 bases, and 22 bases lay between the germline ends. This CDR3 region has 17 residues. Germline V CDR1 and CDR2: MNHEY, SMNVEV (reference sequence). In nucleotides, the CDR3 is TGTGCCAGCAGTGCACGTCCTGGCCTCACCGGGGCCTACGAGCAGTACTTC. Translating gives CASSARPGLTGAYEQYF.

The table lists this clone with a count of one. V usage is TRBV19 and J usage is TRBJ1-5; TRBD1 is a possible D gene (5 bases). Per germline, CDR1 LNHDA and CDR2 SQIVND (reference sequence). V was trimmed by 7 bases and J by 5 bases, leaving 15 bases between them. The CDR3 consists of 14 residues. This chain's CDR3 is CASNSGTFYQPQHF. The CDR3 DNA is TGTGCCAGTAATTCGGGGACCTTTTATCAGCCCCAGCATTTT.

The chain's CDR3 is CASSSGVRTGLREQYF. DNA for the CDR3: TGTGCCAGCAGCTCGGGGGTCCGGACAGGGCTTCGGGAGCAGTACTTC. The V gene is TRBV5-4, the J gene TRBJ2-7; 8 bases fit TRBD1. This CDR3 comprises 16 residues. V was pared by 3 bases and J by 7 bases, with 15 bases of the junction left unmatched. The germline gives CDR1 SGHNT, CDR2 YYREEE (reference sequence).

V and J are TRBV7-4 and TRBJ2-4; TRBD1 matches at 7 bases. Germline CDR1 and CDR2: SGHVT and SQSDAQ. There are 17 residues in the CDR3. V lost 4 bases and J lost 6; bases outside the gene matches: 15. CDR3 in DNA: TGTGCCAGCAGCTCCCCCCGGACAGGTGCCTATCCAAACATTCAGTACTTC. This sequence encodes CASSSPRTGAYPNIQYF. The variable domain in full, completed from reference TRBV7-4 and TRBJ2-4, reads GAGVSQSPRYKVAKRGRDVALRCDSISGHVTLYWYRQTLGQGSEVLTYSQSDAQRDKSGRPSGRFSAERPERSVSTLKIQRTEQGDSAVYLCASSSPRTGAYPNIQYFGAGTRLSVL.